These 32 T cell receptor beta chains came from one sample sequenced in a study of identical twins. Using its own MiXCR run on the 5' RACE reads, TCRdb lists one record per CDR3 protein. The sample lists some 300,000 distinct CDR3 sequences, approximately 13% seen once, with approximately 7.9% in the top ten. The same data also contributed to another study, on yellow fever vaccine responses in identical twins.

Sequencing was performed on CD8+ T cells sorted from blood. The receptors come from a woman between 18 and 30 years old in good health.

This clonotype came up a few times. This chain connects TRBV7-9 to TRBJ2-1; TRBD2 is a possible D gene (6 bases). Germline loops: CDR1 SEHNR, CDR2 FQNEAQ (reference sequence). Trimming took off 5 bases at V and 10 bases at J, with 15 bases between the two ends. CDR3 length: 13 residues. The chain's CDR3 is CASSLVLAGEQFF. DNA of the CDR3: TGTGCCAGCAGCCTCGTACTAGCAGGGGAGCAGTTCTTC.

The V call is TRBV4-1, the J call TRBJ2-3, with TRBD2 as a possible D gene (6 bases). The germline gives CDR1 MGHRA, CDR2 YSYEKL. V lost 2 bases and J lost 2, with 11 bases in between. The CDR3 has 15 residues. CDR3 protein: CASSQLPSDTDTQYF. Here the CDR3 DNA reads TGCGCCAGCAGCCAATTGCCTAGCGACACAGATACGCAGTATTTT.

This clonotype came up many times. The J gene is TRBJ2-1, the V gene TRBV12-3 or TRBV12-4; 7 nucleotides align to TRBD2. The CDR3 contains 12 residues. V was pared by 7 bases and J by 7 bases, with 4 bases of the junction left unmatched. CDR3 sequence (DNA): TGTGCCAGCACCTTGGGGGGGAATGAGCAGTTCTTC. Translated: CASTLGGNEQFF.

This sequence joins TRBV3-1 and TRBJ1-1; perhaps TRBD1 as D (6 bases). Germline loops: CDR1 LGHDT, CDR2 YNNKEL (reference sequence). CDR3 length: 12 residues. V lost 8 bases, J lost 5 bases, and 12 bases lay in between. CDR3 in amino acids: CASQKGGTEAFF. The DNA for the CDR3 is TGTGCCAGCCAAAAAGGGGGGACTGAAGCTTTCTTT.

The CDR3 sequence: CASRGDSLNTEAFF. CDR3 nucleotide sequence: TGTGCCAGCAGAGGGGACAGTTTGAACACTGAAGCTTTCTTT. The chain joins TRBV27 to TRBJ1-1, with 7 bases lining up with TRBD1. The CDR3 spans 14 residues. The junction had 4 bases not matched to a gene; V was cut back by 6 bases and J by 0 bases. The germline V gene encodes CDR1 MNHEY and CDR2 SMNVEV (reference sequence).

J is TRBJ2-1 and V is TRBV11-2; 10 nucleotides line up with TRBD2. The CDR3 spans 18 residues. Germline-derived CDR1 and CDR2 are SGHAT and FQNNGV. With V trimmed by 4 bases and J by 5 bases, 14 bases remained unmatched. For the CDR3, the DNA is TGTGCCAGCAGCTCCGGCCTACCGGGACTAGCGCGAAACAATGAGCAGTTCTTC. Protein: CASSSGLPGLARNNEQFF. The full variable domain, with the rest looked up from reference TRBV11-2 and TRBJ2-1, is EAGVAQSPRYKIIEKRQSVAFWCNPISGHATLYWYQQILGQGPKLLIQFQNNGVVDDSQLPKDRFSAERLKGVDSTLKIQPAKLEDSAVYLCASSSGLPGLARNNEQFFGPGTRLTVL.

In DNA form, the CDR3 reads TGTGCCAGCAGTGAAGAGGTCAGAGGCTATGGCTACACCTTC. This codes for CASSEEVRGYGYTF. The V gene is TRBV2, the J gene TRBJ1-2, with unresolved D. The length of the CDR3 is 14 residues. Germline CDR1 reads SNHLY; CDR2 reads FYNNEI. The ends were cut back, 1 base at V and 4 bases at J, with 10 bases in the middle.

The chain has TRBV12-3 or TRBV12-4 and TRBJ2-3, with D hard to call. CDR3 length: 14 amino acids. Trimming removed 2 bases from V and 1 base from J, with 7 bases in between. The CDR3 spells CASSLIVGTDTQYF. CDR3 nucleotide sequence: TGTGCCAGCAGTTTAATCGTAGGCACAGATACGCAGTATTTT.

Ten or more counts support this clonotype. The chain has TRBV12-3 or TRBV12-4 and TRBJ2-3, with D tentatively TRBD1 or TRBD2 (5 bases each). CDR3 length equals 13 residues. V lost 6 bases and J lost 7, with 14 bases in between. CDR3 in amino acids: CASRVSGPNTQYF. The CDR3 DNA reads TGTGCCAGCAGAGTATCGGGACCAAATACGCAGTATTTT.

The genes are TRBV27 and TRBJ2-7, with no clear D. The CDR3 runs 13 residues. The V and J ends lost 3 bases and 2 bases respectively, with 8 bases between them. The V gene's germline CDR1 is MNHEY and CDR2 SMNVEV (reference sequence). This chain's CDR3 is CASSFQGAYEQYV. The CDR3 DNA reads as TGTGCCAGCAGTTTCCAAGGAGCCTACGAGCAGTACGTC.

This clonotype came up many times. The chain has TRBV5-6 and TRBJ2-1; D might be TRBD1 (5 bases). Trimming took 3 bases from V and 8 from J, leaving 6 bases between them. There are 11 residues in the CDR3. Germline V gene data show CDR1 as SGHDT and CDR2 as YYEEEE. CDR3 loop: CASSWGDEQFF. The CDR3 DNA reads as TGTGCCAGCAGCTGGGGCGATGAGCAGTTCTTC. The full variable domain, its missing parts supplied by reference TRBV5-6 and TRBJ2-1, is DAGVTQSPTHLIKTRGQQVTLRCSPKSGHDTVSWYQQALGQGPQFIFQYYEEEERQRGNFPDRFSGHQFPNYSSELNVNALLLGDSALYLCASSWGDEQFFGPGTRLTVL.

This chain uses TRBV21-1 with TRBJ2-7; the table's D call, TRBD2, was not checked against the DNA. TRBV21-1 is given as a pseudogene. The CDR3 is 17 residues long. The CDR3 bases are TGTGCCAGCAGCCGCAGACTAGCGGGGGGCATCAACTACGAGCAGTACGTC. The encoded protein is CASSRRLAGGINYEQYV.

This clonotype was seen a few times. J is TRBJ2-7 and V is TRBV20-1; 10 positions agree with TRBD1. The CDR3 has 17 amino acids. V lost 6 bases to trimming and J lost 3 bases; unmatched junction nucleotides: 17. From germline, CDR1 is DFQATT and CDR2 SNEGSKA (reference sequence). The CDR3 region has the DNA TGCAGTGCCTCTGCGGGGACAGGGGAAATTCTACTCTACGAGCAGTACTTC. Translation gives CSASAGTGEILLYEQYF.

The chain links TRBV7-8 to TRBJ2-6; TRBD1 matches 8 bases. CDR1 is SGHVS, CDR2 FQNEAQ, per germline. Losses at the gene ends were 3 bases for V and 4 bases for J; bases not matched to a gene: 11. CDR3 length equals 18 residues. CDR3 sequence reads: CASSFAPRTGFGANVLTF. CDR3 nucleotide sequence: TGTGCCAGCAGCTTTGCTCCCCGGACAGGGTTCGGGGCCAACGTCCTGACTTTC.

J is TRBJ1-5 and V is TRBV6-1; possibly TRBD1 for D (6 bases). From germline, CDR1 is MNHNS and CDR2 SASEGT. Trimming took off 7 bases at V and 7 bases at J, with 20 bases between the two ends. The CDR3 totals 15 residues. The DNA for the CDR3 is TGTGCCAGCAACGCCTTAGCGGGGGGCTGGCAGCCCCAGCATTTT. It specifies CASNALAGGWQPQHF.

V gene TRBV2 combines with J gene TRBJ2-1, with 7 nucleotides matching TRBD1. This CDR3 has 16 amino acids. Germline CDR1 reads SNHLY; CDR2 reads FYNNEI. V lost 6 bases, J lost 0 bases, and 8 bases stayed unmatched. CDR3 amino acids: CASSPLRDSSYNEQFF. The CDR3 nucleotides read TGTGCCAGCAGCCCCCTAAGGGACAGCTCCTACAATGAGCAGTTCTTC.

This clonotype was seen a handful of times. The chain employs TRBV7-2 and TRBJ2-7; 8 nucleotides align to TRBD1. After removal of 10 bases from V and 2 bases from J, the junction contained 10 bases not matched to a gene. The CDR3 has 14 residues. The germline V gene encodes CDR1 SGHTA and CDR2 FQGNSA. The CDR3 region is CATAGQGLPYEQYV. CDR3 in DNA: TGTGCCACCGCTGGACAGGGTCTTCCCTACGAGCAGTACGTC.

The V and J genes are TRBV12-3 or TRBV12-4 and TRBJ1-2; D possibly corresponds to TRBD1 (6 bases). This CDR3 contains 12 residues. V was cut by 7 bases and J by 4 bases, with 10 bases left in between. The CDR3 region has the DNA TGTGCCAGCACCAACAGGGCCTATGGCTACACCTTC. This translates into CASTNRAYGYTF.

This clonotype was detected many times. V gene TRBV4-1 combines with J gene TRBJ2-7, with D uncertain. Germline assignment: CDR1 MGHRA and CDR2 YSYEKL. The CDR3 is 14 residues long. V dropped 0 bases and J dropped 3 bases, with 9 bases sitting between them. CDR3 loop: CASSQELADYEQYF. In DNA form, the CDR3 reads TGCGCCAGCAGCCAAGAGTTGGCCGACTACGAGCAGTACTTC.

Turning to this clonotype: Sequence at one end of the junction differs from germline and may be a read error. This rearrangement joins TRBV10-3 to TRBJ2-5; 8 positions agree with TRBD1. In germline, CDR1 is ENHRY, CDR2 SYGVKD. The CDR3 runs to 10 residues. The CDR3 spells CAINGQGRSF. DNA for the CDR3: TGTGCCATTAACGGACAGGGTCGGAGCTTC.

This clonotype was observed a handful of times. V is TRBV4-1 and J is TRBJ1-1, with D uncertain. The V gene lost 2 bases and the J gene lost 4 bases, with 17 bases spanning the gap. Germline-derived CDR1 and CDR2 are MGHRA and YSYEKL. This CDR3 has 16 amino acids. CDR3 sequence reads: CASSQRGAGWGTEAFF. CDR3 nucleotide sequence: TGCGCCAGCAGCCAAAGAGGTGCAGGTTGGGGCACTGAAGCTTTCTTT.

In its sample, this clonotype was seen a few times. The gene calls are TRBV10-3 and TRBJ1-2; 9 bases map to TRBD1. With V trimmed by 3 bases and J by 5 bases, 4 bases remained unmatched. From germline, CDR1 is ENHRY and CDR2 SYGVKD. This CDR3 is built from 14 residues. The CDR3 DNA reads TGTGCCATCAGTGACGGGGACAGGGCGTATGGCTACACCTTC. It specifies CAISDGDRAYGYTF.

This clonotype has more than one count but fewer than ten. The chain has TRBV14 and TRBJ2-1, with 10 bases lining up with TRBD2. Germline V CDR1 and CDR2: SGHDN, FVKESK. The CDR3 is 18 amino acids. The J segment lost 6 bases and the V segment lost 3 bases, leaving 14 bases of the junction unmatched. The CDR3 sequence: CASSHSASGSSPGNEQFF. For the CDR3, the DNA is TGTGCCAGCAGCCATTCGGCTAGCGGGAGTTCCCCCGGCAATGAGCAGTTCTTC.

This clonotype has ten or more counts. This CDR3 reads CSASTTGGQLDEQYV. CDR3 DNA: TGCAGTGCTAGCACGACAGGGGGCCAACTGGATGAGCAGTACGTC. V gene TRBV20-1 combines with J gene TRBJ2-7; 10 nucleotides agree with TRBD1. V lost 3 bases to trimming and J lost 7 bases; unmatched junction nucleotides: 12. This CDR3 is 15 amino acids long. Germline V CDR1 and CDR2: DFQATT, SNEGSKA (reference sequence).

V is TRBV27 and J is TRBJ2-5; the match to TRBD1 covers 10 bases. The CDR3 has 13 amino acids. The germline gives CDR1 MNHEY, CDR2 SMNVEV (reference sequence). The J segment lost 4 bases and the V segment lost 6 bases, leaving 2 bases of the junction unmatched. The CDR3 DNA reads as TGTGCCAGCAGCGGGACAGGGGTAGAGACCCAGTACTTC. This codes for CASSGTGVETQYF.

The rearrangement joins TRBV28 to TRBJ1-4, with D unclear. Germline CDR1 and CDR2: MDHEN and SYDVKM. The CDR3 is 16 amino acids. V lost 1 base to trimming and J lost 0 bases, with 9 bases between them. CDR3 DNA sequence: TGTGCCAGCAGTTTATACACCACTGCAACTAATGAAAAACTGTTTTTT. It is translated as CASSLYTTATNEKLFF.

A few counts support this clonotype. This chain connects TRBV24-1 to TRBJ2-7; 9 bases line up with TRBD1. The CDR3 has 14 residues. The germline V gene has CDR1 KGHDR and CDR2 SFDVKD. J was trimmed by 5 bases and V by 2 bases; bases with no gene match: 3. As DNA, the CDR3 is TGTGCCACCAGTGATTGGGACAGGGAGGACGAGCAGTACTTC. Amino acid sequence: CATSDWDREDEQYF.

The chain recombines TRBV4-1 with TRBJ2-1; 12 nucleotides match TRBD2. Trimming removed 0 bases from V and 16 bases from J; junction bases left unmatched: 16. This CDR3 has 17 amino acids. Germline CDR1 reads MGHRA; CDR2 reads YSYEKL. CDR3 sequence reads: CASSQDITPGTSGGPFF. The DNA of the CDR3 is TGCGCCAGCAGCCAAGACATCACCCCTGGTACTAGCGGGGGGCCTTTCTTC.

Only a few counts were recorded for this clonotype. V gene TRBV28 combines with J gene TRBJ2-5, with TRBD1 matching over 8 bases. Trimming removed 5 bases from V and 3 bases from J; junction bases left unmatched: 2. The germline V gene encodes CDR1 MDHEN and CDR2 SYDVKM. The CDR3 has 13 amino acids. As DNA, the CDR3 is TGTGCCAGCAGTATACAGGGGGAAGAGACCCAGTACTTC. It encodes CASSIQGEETQYF.

The chain employs TRBV7-9 and TRBJ1-1; 10 bases match TRBD1. The CDR3 runs 16 residues. The junction had 7 bases not matched to a gene; V was cut back by 5 bases and J by 1 base. CDR1 and CDR2 (germline): SEHNR, FQNEAQ (reference sequence). The CDR3 loop is CASSPLGTGANTEAFF. The CDR3 coding sequence is TGTGCCAGCAGCCCCCTAGGGACAGGGGCGAACACTGAAGCTTTCTTT.

This clonotype was seen repeatedly, ten times or more. This chain joins TRBV4-1 and TRBJ1-2; the D is unclear. V was pared by 1 base and J by 5 bases, with 17 bases between. The CDR3 extends over 16 amino acids. Germline assignment: CDR1 MGHRA and CDR2 YSYEKL. This chain's CDR3 is CASSQVTDRKGYGYTF. The CDR3 DNA reads as TGCGCCAGCAGCCAAGTTACGGATCGCAAAGGGTATGGCTACACCTTC.

This clonotype was detected only a few times. The CDR3 region is CASSRRFEGSEQFF. As DNA, the CDR3 is TGTGCCAGCAGCCGTCGGTTTGAGGGGTCTGAGCAGTTCTTC. The rearrangement joins TRBV5-5 to TRBJ2-1; the D call may be TRBD1 or TRBD2 (5 bases each). The CDR3 is 14 amino acids. Trimming stripped 4 bases from V and 9 bases from J, with 17 bases between. CDR1 and CDR2 (germline): SGHKS, YYEKEE (reference sequence).